This TCR beta chain was identified during a study of blood T cell repertoires in COVID-19. Study in general: Italy, Spain and the United States were the sources of the convalescent and acute COVID-19 samples. Sample material is recorded as cDNA or gDNA derived from T cells, B-cell-depleted T cells, or PBMCs.

The CDR3 spans 14 residues. The V segment lost 4 bases and the J segment 7 bases; nucleotides outside the gene matches: 3. Germline assignment: CDR1 SGHAT and CDR2 FQNNGV. As processed by the authors: The assay estimated nucleated cells by amplifying reference gene primers. Here immunoSEQ multiplex PCR was the method, and the copy in TCRdb shows in-frame clones only, minus some. V and J calls and clone size are as listed in that table; D and trimming were resolved from the DNA. Of 95,000 to 150,000 clones detected, 75% to 85% appear once; the ten largest clones hold 37%. The receptor comes from a man in his forties or fifties with active or convalescent COVID-19. The chain recombines TRBV11-2 with TRBJ1-4, with 10 positions matching TRBD1. The specimen was peripheral blood. CDR3 nucleotides: TGTGCCAGCAGCTCGACAGGGGGCTCTGAAAAACTGTTTTTT. Residues: CASSSTGGSEKLFF. Based on the CDR3 plus reference TRBV11-2 and TRBJ1-4, the full variable domain is EAGVAQSPRYKIIEKRQSVAFWCNPISGHATLYWYQQILGQGPKLLIQFQNNGVVDDSQLPKDRFSAERLKGVDSTLKIQPAKLEDSAVYLCASSSTGGSEKLFFGSGTQLSVL.